The next 4 T cell receptor beta chains were all read from a single sample in a study of cytomegalovirus exposure and HLA in healthy donors (dated by TCRdb to the late 2010s). The library was made by the immunoSEQ multiplex PCR assay. For the multiplex PCR, a mixture combining 60 forward primers for TCR Vbeta segments and 13 reverse primers for TCR Jbeta segments was used. The immuneACCESS repertoire file appears here via TCRdb, limited to in-frame rearrangements. These files lack a portion of the clones; in checked studies, under half of the deficit traces to unresolved V genes, and the cause of the others is not known. The sample includes 150,000 to 200,000 clones, with 79% observed a single time. Clones ranked in the top ten supply 4.4% of the sample. The sample taken for sequencing was PBMCs. These receptors were obtained from a woman aged 25 to 39 in good health and CMV-seropositive.

This sequence joins TRBV9 and TRBJ1-2, with D possibly matching TRBD1 (5 bases). Trimming cost V 3 bases and J 4 bases, with 16 bases left between them. Germline-derived CDR1 and CDR2 are SGDLS and YYNGEE. There are 15 residues in the CDR3. The CDR3 bases are TGTGCCAGCAGCGGAGACGACAGAGTCTTCTATGGCTACACCTTC. Amino acids: CASSGDDRVFYGYTF.

The chain joins TRBV10-3 to TRBJ1-2, with unresolved D. This CDR3 spans 13 amino acids. Trimming removed 7 bases from V and 4 bases from J, with 13 bases in between. CDR1 ENHRY and CDR2 SYGVKD come from the germline V gene. CDR3 coding DNA: TGTGCCATCATCGGTAACGAGCCCTATGGCTACACCTTC. This codes for CAIIGNEPYGYTF.

CDR3 in DNA: TGTGCCAGTCACCTAGCGGGACCTTACAATGAGCAGTTCTTC. Protein: CASHLAGPYNEQFF. This rearrangement joins TRBV7-9 to TRBJ2-1; the match to TRBD2 covers 9 bases. The trim removed 9 bases at V and 4 bases at J, leaving 7 bases unmatched. Germline loops: CDR1 SEHNR, CDR2 FQNEAQ (reference sequence). The CDR3 spans 14 residues.

The CDR3 bases are TGTGCCAGCAGTTACACCGGTGGAGGGATGTACGAGCAGTACTTC. Translated: CASSYTGGGMYEQYF. The chain carries TRBV6-5 and TRBJ2-7; D is possibly TRBD2 (6 bases). CDR1 MNHEY and CDR2 SVGAGI come from the germline V gene. V was trimmed by 2 bases and J by 4 bases, leaving 15 bases between them. The CDR3 has 15 amino acids.